These T cell receptor beta chains were read from a single sample in a study of T cells in Graves' hyperthyroidism and ophthalmopathy. TCRdb re-called the multiplex PCR reads through MiXCR, storing one row per CDR3 protein. The data contain under 550,000 distinct CDR3 sequences, roughly 15% of them seen just once; the ten biggest clones take up less than 6.5%. Sequenced sample: blood. The source is a woman under 30 with Graves' hyperthyroidism. Both conserved end residues are part of each CDR3. The D gene is left open where the match is weak. Clone size is shown for a subset of rows, as once, few, many or a class of expanded clone.

TRBV30	TRBJ1-6	TRBD1	many	TGTGCCTGGAGTGTGACAGGGGGCAGTAATTCACCCCTCCACTTT	CAWSVTGGSNSPLHF
TRBV18	TRBJ1-1	.	many	TGTGCCAGCTCACCGATGGGTTCAAAGTCCCTGAACACTGAAGCTTTCTTT	CASSPMGSKSLNTEAFF
TRBV9	TRBJ1-2	.	many	TGTGCCAGCAGCGTGGCCGACGGACCTAGCGGCTATGGCTACACCTTC	CASSVADGPSGYGYTF
TRBV6-1	TRBJ2-7	.	many	TGTGCCAGCAGAAAAGAGAGTGCGGGCTGGTACGAGCAGTACTTC	CASRKESAGWYEQYF
TRBV11-2	TRBJ2-7	.	few	TGTGCCAGCAGCAGTGACATCCTATACGAGCAGTACTTC	CASSSDILYEQYF
TRBV6-2/TRBV6-3	TRBJ2-6	.	few	TGTGCCAGCAGCTACCTCGCAGTAAGGGCCAACGTCCTGACTTTC	CASSYLAVRANVLTF
TRBV7-9	TRBJ2-2	.	.	TGTGCCAGCAGCTTAATCCAGGTCACCGGGGAGCTGTTTTTT	CASSLIQVTGELFF
TRBV14	TRBJ2-6	.	few	TGTGCCAGCAGCCAAGAAGGTCGCTCTGGGGCCAACGTCCTGACTTTC	CASSQEGRSGANVLTF
TRBV2	TRBJ2-1	TRBD1	few	TGTGCCAGCCGACAGGGGCCCTACAATGAGCAGTTCTTC	CASRQGPYNEQFF
TRBV9	TRBJ2-2	.	few	TGTGCCAGCAGCGTAGTGGCGGGGGCAACCGGGGAGCTGTTTTTT	CASSVVAGATGELFF
TRBV2	TRBJ2-3	.	many	TGTGCCAGCAGTGAAGCCCCGGGAGATACGCAGTATTTT	CASSEAPGDTQYF
TRBV12-3/TRBV12-4	TRBJ1-5	.	many	TGTGCCAGCAGCCCTAGGGACAATTATCAGCCCCAGCATTTT	CASSPRDNYQPQHF
TRBV3-1	TRBJ2-1	TRBD1	many	TGTGCCAGCAGCCAAGATCGTTACGGGACAGGGGATTACAATGAGCAGTTCTTC	CASSQDRYGTGDYNEQFF
TRBV7-6	TRBJ1-5	TRBD1	.	TGTGCCAGCAGCCCAGATGCGGGACAGGGGGCGTTTTTTTATCAGCCCCAGCATTTT	CASSPDAGQGAFFYQPQHF
TRBV7-9	TRBJ2-3	TRBD2	many	TGTGCCAGCAGCTTATCCTGGACTAGCGGGAGGGCCCTCCCAGATACGCAGTATTTT	CASSLSWTSGRALPDTQYF
TRBV10-2	TRBJ1-4	.	few	TGCGCCAGCGGACGAAAAGGAGAAAAACTGTTTTTT	CASGRKGEKLFF
TRBV6-2/TRBV6-3	TRBJ1-5	.	few	TGTGCCAGCAGTTATGGAGACAGAATTCGCAATCAGCCCCAGCATTTT	CASSYGDRIRNQPQHF
TRBV7-3	TRBJ2-5	TRBD2	many	TGTGCCAGCAGCTCAATCATACTAGCGGGAGATGGTCGAGAGACCCAGTACTTC	CASSSIILAGDGRETQYF
TRBV15	TRBJ1-3	.	.	TGTGCCACCAGCAGATCCGCCGGCGGGACCCAAGGGAACACCATATATTTT	CATSRSAGGTQGNTIYF
TRBV27	TRBJ1-2	.	many	TGTGCCAGCGGTCCCAGGGAGCACTATGGCTACACCTTC	CASGPREHYGYTF
TRBV20-1	TRBJ1-4	TRBD1	few	TGCAGTGCTAGAGGCCGACAGGGGGCTAAAGGGGCAACTAATGAAAAACTGTTTTTT	CSARGRQGAKGATNEKLFF
TRBV5-6	TRBJ1-1	.	many	TGTGCCAGCAGTCGCCTCGGCGGGAGGGACACTGAAGCTTTCTTT	CASSRLGGRDTEAFF
TRBV20-1	TRBJ2-5	.	many	TGCAGTGCTAGAGATTTTTACGGGCAAGAGACCCAGTACTTC	CSARDFYGQETQYF
TRBV20-1	TRBJ1-5	.	many	TGCAGTGCTAGCCGGGCCAACAATCAGCCCCAGCATTTT	CSASRANNQPQHF
TRBV3-1	TRBJ1-1	.	many	TGTGCCAGCAGCCAAATCGCGAGGGACACTGAAGCTTTCTTT	CASSQIARDTEAFF
TRBV4-1	TRBJ2-7	.	many	TGCGCCAGCAGCCGACCGGGGGACGAGCAGTACTTC	CASSRPGDEQYF
TRBV5-1	TRBJ1-1	TRBD1	many	TGCGCCAGCAGCTTGGGGGGACAGACGAACACTGAAGCTTTCTTT	CASSLGGQTNTEAFF
TRBV7-2	TRBJ1-2	TRBD1	many	TGTGCCAGCAGCGCGCGGGACAGGGGTTCCTATGGCTACACCTTC	CASSARDRGSYGYTF
TRBV2	TRBJ2-7	.	many	TGTGCCAGCAGGGGGGTGGGCGAGCAGTACTTC	CASRGVGEQYF
TRBV2	TRBJ2-1	TRBD2	.	TGTGCCAGCAGCTCCCGACTAGCGCGGACCTCCTACAATGAGCAGTTCTTC	CASSSRLARTSYNEQFF
TRBV12-3/TRBV12-4	TRBJ1-2	.	many	TGTGCCAGCACCGGGGGAGACTATGGCTACACCTTC	CASTGGDYGYTF
TRBV5-1	TRBJ1-1	.	many	TGCGCCAGCACCTATAACACTGAAGCTTTCTTT	CASTYNTEAFF
TRBV29-1	TRBJ1-1	TRBD1	few	TGCAGCGTCCACAACAGGGGTTGGGGCACTGAAGCTTTCTTT	CSVHNRGWGTEAFF
TRBV6-1	TRBJ1-1	.	.	TGTGCCAGCAGCCAGAATAGTTTTGAAGCTTTCTTT	CASSQNSFEAFF
TRBV10-3	TRBJ2-7	.	.	TGTGCCATCAGTGGGGATAGGACAGATTACGAGCAGTACTTC	CAISGDRTDYEQYF
TRBV11-2	TRBJ1-1	.	many	TGTGCCAGCAGCTTGAGGCAGGGCCTGAACACTGAAGCTTTCTTT	CASSLRQGLNTEAFF
TRBV28	TRBJ1-2	TRBD1	many	TGTGCCAGCAGTTTAACCGGGACAGGGGCGAGTAGAGGCTACACCTTC	CASSLTGTGASRGYTF
TRBV30	TRBJ1-4	TRBD1	.	TGTGCCTGGAGTGTAGCAGGGGGTTTTGAAAAACTGTTTTTT	CAWSVAGGFEKLFF
TRBV7-2	TRBJ2-1	.	many	TGTGCCAGCAGCTTGAAAAGGGGTTACAATGAGCAGTTCTTC	CASSLKRGYNEQFF
TRBV7-3	TRBJ1-3	.	.	TGTGCCAGCAGCTCAACCGCCGGAAACACCATATATTTT	CASSSTAGNTIYF
TRBV10-2	TRBJ2-1	.	.	TGCGCCAGCAGTGTGGCGACTAGTGGGTCCTACAATGAGCAGTTCTTC	CASSVATSGSYNEQFF
TRBV20-1	TRBJ2-3	TRBD2	.	TGCAGTGCCACCGGGACTAGCGGGGCCACAGATACGCGGTATTTT	CSATGTSGATDTRYF
TRBV25-1	TRBJ1-2	TRBD1	many	TGTGCCAGCAGTGGCACCTTGGGGACAGGCAAGAACTATGGCTACACCTTC	CASSGTLGTGKNYGYTF